These 2 T cell receptor beta chains originate from one sample sequenced in a study of blood T cells in healthy people across ages. Combining a sample-barcoded 5' primer with a J-beta primer mix, a second PCR ran for about 7 to 12 cycles. Using its own MiXCR run on the 5' RACE reads, TCRdb lists one record per CDR3 protein. The sample lists around 1,900,000 distinct CDR3 sequences, around 42% occurring once. The sequenced material came from blood. The receptors derive from a human donor in good health.

This rearrangement joins TRBV7-2 to TRBJ1-2; D might be TRBD1 (6 bases). CDR3 size: 14 residues. Germline V CDR1 and CDR2: SGHTA, FQGNSA. With 7 bases removed from V and 4 bases from J, the gap between germline ends came to 16 bases. CDR3 in amino acids: CASKGRARGYGYTF. CDR3 bases: TGTGCCAGCAAAGGCCGCGCCAGGGGCTATGGCTACACCTTC. Full variable domain (rest looked up from reference TRBV7-2 and TRBJ1-2): GAGVSQSPSNKVTEKGKDVELRCDPISGHTALYWYRQSLGQGLEFLIYFQGNSAPDKSGLPSDRFSAERTGGSVSTLTIQRTQQEDSAVYLCASKGRARGYGYTFGSGTRLTVV.

The rearrangement uses TRBV10-3 and TRBJ1-2; a possible D gene is TRBD1 (6 bases). The germline CDR1 and CDR2 sequences are ENHRY and SYGVKD. CDR3 length equals 18 residues. Trimming removed 3 bases at V and 4 bases at J, with 24 bases between. CDR3 in amino acids: CAISDIRQGPPKSYGYTF. DNA of the CDR3: TGTGCCATCAGTGACATCAGGCAGGGGCCGCCGAAGTCCTATGGCTACACCTTC.